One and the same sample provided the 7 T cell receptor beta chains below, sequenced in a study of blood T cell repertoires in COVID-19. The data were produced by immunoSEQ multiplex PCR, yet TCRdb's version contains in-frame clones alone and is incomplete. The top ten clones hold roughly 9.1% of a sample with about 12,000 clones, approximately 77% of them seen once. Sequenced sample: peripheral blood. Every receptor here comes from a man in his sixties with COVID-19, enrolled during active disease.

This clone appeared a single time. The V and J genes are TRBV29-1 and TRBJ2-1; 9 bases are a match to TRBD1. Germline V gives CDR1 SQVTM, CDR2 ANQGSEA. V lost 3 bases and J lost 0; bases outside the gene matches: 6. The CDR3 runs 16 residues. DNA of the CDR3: TGCAGCGTTGAGGGACAGGGAGGCCGCTCCTACAATGAGCAGTTCTTC. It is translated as CSVEGQGGRSYNEQFF.

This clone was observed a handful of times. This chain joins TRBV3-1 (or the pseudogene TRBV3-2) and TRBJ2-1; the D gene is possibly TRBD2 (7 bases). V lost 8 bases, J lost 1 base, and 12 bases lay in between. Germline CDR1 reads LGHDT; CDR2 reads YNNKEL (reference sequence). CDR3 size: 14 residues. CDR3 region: CASLGGGSYNEQFF. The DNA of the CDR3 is TGTGCCAGCTTAGGGGGGGGTTCCTACAATGAGCAGTTCTTC.

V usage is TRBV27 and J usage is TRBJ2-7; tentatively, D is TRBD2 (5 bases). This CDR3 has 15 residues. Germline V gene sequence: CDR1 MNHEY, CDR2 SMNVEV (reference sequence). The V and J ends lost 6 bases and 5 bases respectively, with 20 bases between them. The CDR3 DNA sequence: TGTGCCAGCAGCCGCCGGGTCGTGGCGGGCGACGAGCAGTACTTC. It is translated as CASSRRVVAGDEQYF.

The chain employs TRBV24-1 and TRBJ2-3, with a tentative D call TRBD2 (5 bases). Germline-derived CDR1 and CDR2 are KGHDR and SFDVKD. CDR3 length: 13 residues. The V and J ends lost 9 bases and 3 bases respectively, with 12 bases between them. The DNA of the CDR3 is TGTGCCACCGGCGAGGAGGTTACAGATACGCAGTATTTT. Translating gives CATGEEVTDTQYF.

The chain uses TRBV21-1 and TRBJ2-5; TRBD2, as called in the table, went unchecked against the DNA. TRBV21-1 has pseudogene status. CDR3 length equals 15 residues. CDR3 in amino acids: CASCRKTSAQETQYF. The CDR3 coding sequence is TGTGCCAGCTGCCGCAAGACTAGCGCTCAAGAGACCCAGTACTTC.

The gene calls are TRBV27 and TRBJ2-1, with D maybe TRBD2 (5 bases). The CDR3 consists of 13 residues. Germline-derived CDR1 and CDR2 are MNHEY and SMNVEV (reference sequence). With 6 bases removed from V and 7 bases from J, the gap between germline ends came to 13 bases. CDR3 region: CASSAEGLNEQFF. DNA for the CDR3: TGTGCCAGCAGCGCTGAGGGCCTTAATGAGCAGTTCTTC.

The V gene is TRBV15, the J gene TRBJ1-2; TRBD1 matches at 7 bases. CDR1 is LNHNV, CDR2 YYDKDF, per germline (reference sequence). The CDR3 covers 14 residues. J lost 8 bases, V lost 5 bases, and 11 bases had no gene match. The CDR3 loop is CATSSQGSRVGYTF. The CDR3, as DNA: TGTGCCACCAGCTCACAGGGGAGCCGGGTGGGCTACACCTTC.